One sample yielded the 3 T cell receptor beta chains listed below, sequenced in a study of cytomegalovirus exposure and HLA in healthy donors. The PCR had 60 Vbeta and 13 Jbeta primers. Clones were read by immunoSEQ multiplex PCR, and TCRdb kept only the in-frame ones, dropping some. The repertoire holds about 190,000 clones, with over 80% as singletons. What was sequenced was PBMCs. These receptors all come from a man aged 40-50 years in good health and CMV-seropositive.

The gene calls are TRBV29-1 and TRBJ1-1; D call uncertain. Per germline, CDR1 SQVTM and CDR2 ANQGSEA. There are 14 residues in the CDR3. The ends were cut back, 5 bases at V and 3 bases at J, with 16 bases in the middle. CDR3 DNA: TGCAGCGTTCCCGGGATTCGGCGGGACACTGAAGCTTTCTTT. It encodes CSVPGIRRDTEAFF.

The rearrangement uses TRBV30 and TRBJ1-4; D is possibly TRBD1 (6 bases). Germline-derived CDR1 and CDR2 are GTSNPN and SVGIG (reference sequence). This CDR3 comprises 13 residues. Trimming took off 2 bases at V and 4 bases at J, with 8 bases between the two ends. Here the CDR3 DNA reads TGTGCCTGGAGTTCGGACAGTAATGAAAAACTGTTTTTT. Its translation: CAWSSDSNEKLFF.

This chain links TRBV27 with TRBJ2-7, with 9 bases lining up with TRBD1. J lost 6 bases, V lost 5 bases, and 8 bases had no gene match. CDR1 and CDR2 (germline): MNHEY, SMNVEV (reference sequence). CDR3 length: 14 residues. CDR3 in amino acids: CASSPWDRVGEQYF. CDR3 DNA sequence: TGTGCCAGCAGTCCGTGGGACAGGGTAGGCGAGCAGTACTTC.